This T cell receptor (beta chain) was sequenced during a study of CD8+CD57+ T cells in acquired aplastic anemia. Study summary: DNA per sorted CD4+ or CD8+ sample ranged roughly 0.17 to 27.4 ug, averaging roughly 3.2 ug.

TCR beta VDJ combinations and CDR3 sequences were profiled from genomic DNA. TCRdb redid the calling of the reads with MiXCR, one entry per CDR3 protein. The table shows around 150,000 distinct CDR3 sequences, with 71% occurring only once. The sequenced patients had an expansion of CD8+CD57+ cells seen by flow cytometry. Every one of the patients had aplastic anemia (severe, acquired). Patients had undergone no therapy by the time their blood was sampled. From germline, CDR1 is LNHNV and CDR2 YYDKDF (reference sequence). V shed 1 base and J shed 3 bases, with 14 bases lying between them. CDR3 length: 16 amino acids.

The TCR sequence derives from a human donor with aplastic anemia. This sequence joins TRBV15 and TRBJ2-3; D tentatively fits TRBD1 or TRBD2 (5 bases each). The sample consisted of sorted CD4+, CD8+, or CD8+CD57+ T cells (not recorded which) from PBMCs. CDR3: CATSRGSGRGTDTQYF. As DNA, the CDR3 is TGTGCCACCAGCAGAGGTTCAGGGAGAGGGACAGATACGCAGTATTTT.